This is a list of T cell receptor beta chains from one sample in a study of blood T cell repertoires in COVID-19. Sequencing used immunoSEQ multiplex PCR; TCRdb keeps in-frame clones, though not all of them. The table includes around 430,000 clones, 88% detected once. Input material: peripheral blood. Receptors were obtained from a woman aged 50 to 60 with COVID-19, enrolled during active disease. CDR3s include the opening cysteine and the closing phenylalanine or tryptophan. Each record gives: CDR3 protein, CDR3 DNA, J gene, clone size, D gene, CDR3 length, V gene. A D gene is named only where the DNA matches it firmly. Rows may omit the clone size; those that give it use once, few, many or a size class.

CDR3 protein: CASSRLAGGPYEQYF
CDR3 DNA: TGTGCCAGCAGTAGACTAGCGGGGGGACCCTACGAGCAGTACTTC
J gene: TRBJ2-7
clone size: .
D gene: TRBD2
CDR3 length: 15
V gene: TRBV2

CDR3 protein: CASSRDRGDSYEQYF
CDR3 DNA: TGTGCCAGCTCGCGGGACAGGGGCGATTCCTACGAGCAGTACTTC
J gene: TRBJ2-7
clone size: .
D gene: TRBD1
CDR3 length: 15
V gene: TRBV18

CDR3 protein: CASSLVDRGNEQFF
CDR3 DNA: TGTGCCAGCAGCTTGGTAGACAGGGGGAATGAGCAGTTCTTC
J gene: TRBJ2-1
clone size: .
D gene: TRBD1
CDR3 length: 14
V gene: TRBV5-4

CDR3 protein: CASSRDSTYEQYF
CDR3 DNA: TGTGCCAGCAGTAGGGACAGTACCTACGAGCAGTACTTC
J gene: TRBJ2-7
clone size: .
D gene: TRBD1
CDR3 length: 13
V gene: TRBV2

CDR3 protein: CASSVAGGLKSGYTF
CDR3 DNA: TGTGCCAGCAGCGTAGCTGGTGGACTAAAGTCTGGCTACACCTTC
J gene: TRBJ1-2
clone size: .
D gene: .
CDR3 length: 15
V gene: TRBV9

CDR3 protein: CSVDRGEGTDTQYF
CDR3 DNA: TGCAGCGTTGATAGGGGTGAGGGCACAGATACGCAGTATTTT
J gene: TRBJ2-3
clone size: .
D gene: .
CDR3 length: 14
V gene: TRBV29-1

CDR3 protein: CASSMREHEKLFF
CDR3 DNA: TGTGCCAGTAGTATGAGAGAGCATGAAAAACTGTTTTTT
J gene: TRBJ1-4
clone size: once
D gene: .
CDR3 length: 13
V gene: TRBV19

CDR3 protein: CASSRQGALSYEQYF
CDR3 DNA: TGTGCCAGCAGCCGACAGGGGGCTTTATCCTACGAGCAGTACTTC
J gene: TRBJ2-7
clone size: .
D gene: TRBD1
CDR3 length: 15
V gene: TRBV6-5

CDR3 protein: CASSLAGASLDGYTF
CDR3 DNA: TGTGCCAGCAGCTTAGCGGGAGCCTCTTTGGATGGCTACACCTTC
J gene: TRBJ1-2
clone size: few
D gene: .
CDR3 length: 15
V gene: TRBV7-9

CDR3 protein: CASNVQGASNSPLHF
CDR3 DNA: TGTGCCAGCAACGTACAGGGGGCCTCTAATTCACCCCTCCACTTT
J gene: TRBJ1-6
clone size: .
D gene: TRBD1
CDR3 length: 15
V gene: TRBV6-5

CDR3 protein: CASSVRARRGITYNEQFF
CDR3 DNA: TGCGCCAGCAGCGTCCGGGCTCGGAGGGGTATTACCTACAATGAGCAGTTCTTC
J gene: TRBJ2-1
clone size: .
D gene: .
CDR3 length: 18
V gene: TRBV10-1

CDR3 protein: CSVEGGRRSSLSYNEQFF
CDR3 DNA: TGCAGCGTTGAGGGGGGGCGCCGATCCTCTCTTTCCTACAATGAGCAGTTCTTC
J gene: TRBJ2-1
clone size: .
D gene: .
CDR3 length: 18
V gene: TRBV29-1

CDR3 protein: CASSLSGGMGEKLFF
CDR3 DNA: TGCGCCAGCAGCTTGTCCGGCGGGATGGGTGAAAAACTGTTTTTT
J gene: TRBJ1-4
clone size: .
D gene: .
CDR3 length: 15
V gene: TRBV5-1

CDR3 protein: CASSRGGVSTDTQYF
CDR3 DNA: TGTGCCAGCAGTCGCGGGGGAGTTAGCACAGATACGCAGTATTTT
J gene: TRBJ2-3
clone size: .
D gene: TRBD2
CDR3 length: 15
V gene: TRBV6-5

CDR3 protein: CASSLTGGGYTF
CDR3 DNA: TGTGCCAGCAGCTTGACTGGTGGTGGCTACACCTTC
J gene: TRBJ1-2
clone size: .
D gene: .
CDR3 length: 12
V gene: TRBV5-4

CDR3 protein: CASTSGGSIYGYTF
CDR3 DNA: TGTGCCAGCACCTCAGGGGGATCTATCTATGGCTACACCTTC
J gene: TRBJ1-2
clone size: .
D gene: TRBD1
CDR3 length: 14
V gene: TRBV6-5

CDR3 protein: CASSSAPSGGYTF
CDR3 DNA: TGTGCCAGCAGCTCCGCCCCGTCGGGAGGCTACACCTTC
J gene: TRBJ1-2
clone size: .
D gene: .
CDR3 length: 13
V gene: TRBV5-4

CDR3 protein: CASSVGQEGQYF
CDR3 DNA: TGTGCCAGCAGCGTCGGACAGGAGGGGCAGTATTTT
J gene: TRBJ2-3
clone size: .
D gene: .
CDR3 length: 12
V gene: TRBV9

CDR3 protein: CASSYQGQVTYGYTF
CDR3 DNA: TGTGCCAGCAGTTACCAGGGACAGGTTACCTATGGCTACACCTTC
J gene: TRBJ1-2
clone size: .
D gene: TRBD1
CDR3 length: 15
V gene: TRBV6-6

CDR3 protein: CSASKRGNEKLFF
CDR3 DNA: TGCAGTGCTAGTAAGCGAGGGAATGAAAAACTGTTTTTT
J gene: TRBJ1-4
clone size: few
D gene: .
CDR3 length: 13
V gene: TRBV20-1

CDR3 protein: CASSLWLGTGIYYEQYF
CDR3 DNA: TGTGCCAGCAGCTTGTGGTTGGGGACAGGGATTTATTACGAGCAGTACTTC
J gene: TRBJ2-7
clone size: .
D gene: TRBD1
CDR3 length: 17
V gene: TRBV5-4

CDR3 protein: CASSEARAYEQYF
CDR3 DNA: TGTGCCAGCAGTGAAGCGCGGGCCTACGAGCAGTACTTC
J gene: TRBJ2-7
clone size: .
D gene: .
CDR3 length: 13
V gene: TRBV6-1

CDR3 protein: CAWRGAIPSYNEQFF
CDR3 DNA: TGTGCCTGGAGAGGGGCGATACCCTCCTACAATGAGCAGTTCTTC
J gene: TRBJ2-1
clone size: .
D gene: .
CDR3 length: 15
V gene: TRBV30

CDR3 protein: CASSRLGYIDTQYF
CDR3 DNA: TGCGCCAGCAGTCGACTAGGGTATATAGATACGCAGTATTTT
J gene: TRBJ2-3
clone size: .
D gene: .
CDR3 length: 14
V gene: TRBV23-1

CDR3 protein: CASSLSGGSTGELFF
CDR3 DNA: TGTGCCAGCAGCTTATCCGGCGGGAGTACCGGGGAGCTGTTTTTT
J gene: TRBJ2-2
clone size: .
D gene: TRBD2
CDR3 length: 15
V gene: TRBV7-2

CDR3 protein: CSVPRFAGGNTGELFF
CDR3 DNA: TGCAGCGTCCCAAGATTTGCGGGGGGAAACACCGGGGAGCTGTTTTTT
J gene: TRBJ2-2
clone size: once
D gene: TRBD2
CDR3 length: 16
V gene: TRBV29-1

CDR3 protein: CASSVNGGQETQYF
CDR3 DNA: TGTGCCAGCAGCGTGAACGGGGGGCAAGAGACCCAGTACTTC
J gene: TRBJ2-5
clone size: .
D gene: TRBD2
CDR3 length: 14
V gene: TRBV9

CDR3 protein: CASSIQQGEGYTF
CDR3 DNA: TGTGCCAGCAGCATCCAACAGGGGGAGGGCTACACCTTC
J gene: TRBJ1-2
clone size: .
D gene: TRBD1
CDR3 length: 13
V gene: TRBV7-9

CDR3 protein: CATRREVALSLNEQFF
CDR3 DNA: TGTGCCACCCGACGGGAGGTGGCCTTGAGTCTCAATGAGCAGTTCTTC
J gene: TRBJ2-1
clone size: .
D gene: TRBD2
CDR3 length: 16
V gene: TRBV24-1

CDR3 protein: CASSFFQDTEAFF
CDR3 DNA: TGTGCCAGCAGTTTTTTCCAGGACACTGAAGCTTTCTTT
J gene: TRBJ1-1
clone size: few
D gene: .
CDR3 length: 13
V gene: TRBV27

CDR3 protein: CAWEHGLDRVYGYTF
CDR3 DNA: TGTGCCTGGGAACATGGGTTGGACAGGGTCTATGGCTACACCTTC
J gene: TRBJ1-2
clone size: .
D gene: TRBD1
CDR3 length: 15
V gene: TRBV30

CDR3 protein: CATSGSRAYEQYF
CDR3 DNA: TGTGCCACCAGTGGATCCAGGGCCTACGAGCAGTACTTC
J gene: TRBJ2-7
clone size: .
D gene: .
CDR3 length: 13
V gene: TRBV24-1

CDR3 protein: CASSQGFGGGAADTQYF
CDR3 DNA: TGTGCCAGCAGCCAAGGTTTCGGCGGGGGGGCCGCAGATACGCAGTATTTT
J gene: TRBJ2-3
clone size: few
D gene: TRBD2
CDR3 length: 17
V gene: TRBV3-1/TRBV3-2

CDR3 protein: CASGRGFATNEKLFF
CDR3 DNA: TGTGCCAGCGGCAGGGGATTTGCAACTAATGAAAAACTGTTTTTT
J gene: TRBJ1-4
clone size: .
D gene: .
CDR3 length: 15
V gene: TRBV19

CDR3 protein: CASSSGSGPYNEQFF
CDR3 DNA: TGTGCCAGCAGTAGTGGGAGCGGACCCTACAATGAGCAGTTCTTC
J gene: TRBJ2-1
clone size: .
D gene: .
CDR3 length: 15
V gene: TRBV11-2

CDR3 protein: CASSASGLAGRYEQYF
CDR3 DNA: TGTGCCAGCAGCGCCTCCGGACTAGCGGGGCGTTACGAGCAGTACTTC
J gene: TRBJ2-7
clone size: .
D gene: TRBD2
CDR3 length: 16
V gene: TRBV9

CDR3 protein: CASSLGQGDSPLHF
CDR3 DNA: TGTGCCAGCAGCTTGGGTCAGGGGGATTCACCCCTCCACTTT
J gene: TRBJ1-6
clone size: .
D gene: TRBD1
CDR3 length: 14
V gene: TRBV5-6

CDR3 protein: CASSVVQGDTIYF
CDR3 DNA: TGTGCCAGCAGCGTAGTTCAGGGCGATACCATATATTTT
J gene: TRBJ1-3
clone size: .
D gene: .
CDR3 length: 13
V gene: TRBV9

CDR3 protein: CASSQVQGNQPQHF
CDR3 DNA: TGCGCCAGCAGCCAAGTACAGGGCAATCAGCCCCAGCATTTT
J gene: TRBJ1-5
clone size: .
D gene: .
CDR3 length: 14
V gene: TRBV4-1

CDR3 protein: CSVEKFMRGSAGYTF
CDR3 DNA: TGCAGCGTTGAAAAATTCATGAGGGGGTCGGCGGGCTACACCTTC
J gene: TRBJ1-2
clone size: .
D gene: .
CDR3 length: 15
V gene: TRBV29-1

CDR3 protein: CASSRRGGRMNTEAFF
CDR3 DNA: TGTGCCAGCAGCCGTAGAGGTGGGAGGATGAACACTGAAGCTTTCTTT
J gene: TRBJ1-1
clone size: .
D gene: .
CDR3 length: 16
V gene: TRBV7-9

CDR3 protein: CASSQSGLGNTGELFF
CDR3 DNA: TGTGCCAGCAGCCAGTCGGGATTAGGGAACACCGGGGAGCTGTTTTTT
J gene: TRBJ2-2
clone size: .
D gene: .
CDR3 length: 16
V gene: TRBV3-1/TRBV3-2

CDR3 protein: CASSPPPGIEGNTIYF
CDR3 DNA: TGTGCCAGCAGTCCCCCCCCGGGTATCGAAGGAAACACCATATATTTT
J gene: TRBJ1-3
clone size: .
D gene: .
CDR3 length: 16
V gene: TRBV2

CDR3 protein: CASSQDKKGPNSPLHF
CDR3 DNA: TGTGCCAGCAGCCAAGATAAGAAGGGGCCTAATTCACCCCTCCACTTT
J gene: TRBJ1-6
clone size: .
D gene: .
CDR3 length: 16
V gene: TRBV3-1/TRBV3-2

CDR3 protein: CASSSAGVHGYTF
CDR3 DNA: TGTGCCAGCAGCTCAGCCGGGGTTCATGGCTACACCTTC
J gene: TRBJ1-2
clone size: .
D gene: .
CDR3 length: 13
V gene: TRBV5-4